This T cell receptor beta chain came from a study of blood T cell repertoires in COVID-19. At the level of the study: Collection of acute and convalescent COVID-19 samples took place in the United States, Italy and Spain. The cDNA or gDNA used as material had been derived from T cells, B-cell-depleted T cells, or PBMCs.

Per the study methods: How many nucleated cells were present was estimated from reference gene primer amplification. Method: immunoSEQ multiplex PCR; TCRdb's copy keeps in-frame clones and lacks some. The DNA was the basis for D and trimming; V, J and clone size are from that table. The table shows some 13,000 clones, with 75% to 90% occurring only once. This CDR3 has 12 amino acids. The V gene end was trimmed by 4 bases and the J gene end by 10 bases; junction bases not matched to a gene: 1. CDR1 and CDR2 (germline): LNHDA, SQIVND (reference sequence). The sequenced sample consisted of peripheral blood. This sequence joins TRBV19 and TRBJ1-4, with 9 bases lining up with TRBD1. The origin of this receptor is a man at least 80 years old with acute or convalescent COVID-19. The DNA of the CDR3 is TGTGCCAGTAGTAGGGGACAGGGAAAACTGTTTTTT. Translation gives CASSRGQGKLFF. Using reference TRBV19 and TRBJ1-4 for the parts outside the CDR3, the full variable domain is DGGITQSPKYLFRKEGQNVTLSCEQNLNHDAMYWYRQDPGQGLRLIYYSQIVNDFQKGDIAEGYSVSREKKESFPLTVTSAQKNPTAFYLCASSRGQGKLFFGSGTQLSVL.